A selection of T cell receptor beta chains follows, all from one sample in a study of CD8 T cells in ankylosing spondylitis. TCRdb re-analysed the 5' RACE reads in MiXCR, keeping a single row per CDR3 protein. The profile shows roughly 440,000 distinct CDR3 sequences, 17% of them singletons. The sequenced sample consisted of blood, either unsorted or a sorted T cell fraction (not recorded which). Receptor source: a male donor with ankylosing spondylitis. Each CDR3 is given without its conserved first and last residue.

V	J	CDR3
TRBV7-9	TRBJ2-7	ASTKRGYYEQY
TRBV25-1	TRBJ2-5	ASSGLLAGVETQY
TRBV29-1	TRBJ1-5	SSRRAECYQPQH
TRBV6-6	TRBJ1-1	ASSTLTGTEAF
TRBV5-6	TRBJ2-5	ASSFRGETQY
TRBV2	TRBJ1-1	ASSEGGRQGRTEAF
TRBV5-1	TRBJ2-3	ASSLVGQGGSDTQY
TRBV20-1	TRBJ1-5	SARDGDQPQH
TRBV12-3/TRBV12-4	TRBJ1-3	ASSYRYPGQGAGNTIY
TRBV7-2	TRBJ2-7	ASSFKGGVEQY
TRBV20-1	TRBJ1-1	SARVKGSGTEAF
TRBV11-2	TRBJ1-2	ASSFSGNYGYT
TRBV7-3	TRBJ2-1	ASSLRLAGDYQQF
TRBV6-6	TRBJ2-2	ASTGTETGELF
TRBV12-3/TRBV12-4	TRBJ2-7	ASSTRGYEQY
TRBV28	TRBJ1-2	ASSSDRVGGYT
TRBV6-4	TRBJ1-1	ASSTPTLHKNTEAF
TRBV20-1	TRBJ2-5	SATGPGETQY
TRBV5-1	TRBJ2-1	ASSIIAGGLNEQF
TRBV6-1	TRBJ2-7	ASSGGQLSSYEQY
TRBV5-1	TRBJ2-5	ASSPRTGVLQETQY
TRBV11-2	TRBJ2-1	ASSLGWGSGVYNEQF
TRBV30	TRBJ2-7	AWSAKLSYEQY
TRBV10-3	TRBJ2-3	AMAGTGVSDTQY
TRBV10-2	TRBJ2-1	ASRGSESSYNEQF
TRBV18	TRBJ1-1	ASSPLGGLGNTEAF